What follows describes a single T cell receptor beta chain. What it binds is not known. A much larger clone lies a single base off, so this may be a read error. Time point meaning: newly diagnosed GD, antithyroid drugs for less than 3 months. From RNA extracted from PBMCs, the TCR library was made. This sample is drawn from a study of regulatory T cells in long-lasting Graves disease. Study-wide points: Favored usage of TRBV28, TRBJ1-2 and TRBJ2-5 was recorded in persistent disease.

This CDR3 has 13 residues. The germline CDR1 and CDR2 sequences are SGHTA and FQGNSA. HTBI primers from iRepertoire and Arm-PCR of CDR3 regions yielded the TCR beta libraries. TCRdb reprocessed the multiplex PCR reads via MiXCR and lists one record per CDR3 protein. The sample carries just over 600,000 distinct CDR3 sequences, 15% to 20% recorded once. These same records also appear under a second study, on T cells in Graves' hyperthyroidism and ophthalmopathy.

J is TRBJ2-5 and V is TRBV7-2; TRBD2 is a possible D gene (5 bases). This receptor was taken from a woman in her 30s with Graves disease. The sequencing used peripheral blood mononuclear cells (PBMCs), collected at new diagnosis, from a patient treated with antithyroid drugs. Here the CDR3 DNA reads TGTGCCAGCAGCTACGGGATCCAAGAGACCCAGCACTTC. This codes for CASSYGIQETQHF.